These 7 T cell receptor beta chains were sequenced from one sample in a study of cytomegalovirus exposure and HLA in healthy donors. Primers included in the PCR were 60 Vbeta and 13 Jbeta primers. Sequencing was performed with immunoSEQ multiplex PCR; in TCRdb, only in-frame clones are kept and a portion is missing. The sample carries some 140,000 clones, around nine tenths recorded once. The sample taken for sequencing was PBMCs. The receptors were gathered from a young woman in good health and CMV-seronegative.

The chain is built from TRBV27 and TRBJ1-5; 10 nucleotides match TRBD1. V was clipped by 6 bases and J by 5 bases; unmatched bases: 7. The germline gives CDR1 MNHEY, CDR2 SMNVEV (reference sequence). The CDR3 covers 15 residues. CDR3 nucleotides: TGTGCCAGCAGCCCGACAGGGGGCGCGGATCAGCCCCAGCATTTT. Protein product: CASSPTGGADQPQHF.

The J gene is TRBJ2-7, the V gene TRBV2; D not certain. This CDR3 has 15 residues. Between the trimmed V and J ends, which lost 8 bases and 6 bases, there was a span of 23 bases. CDR1 SNHLY and CDR2 FYNNEI come from the germline V gene. DNA for the CDR3: TGTGCCAGCGCGCGTTCCATAATAACCGATCCCGAGCAGTACTTC. Its translation: CASARSIITDPEQYF.

A single count supports this clone. This chain uses TRBV27 with TRBJ1-1; tentatively, D is TRBD1 (6 bases). Per the germline V gene, CDR1 is MNHEY and CDR2 is SMNVEV (reference sequence). The CDR3 length is 13 residues. V lost 5 bases and J 7 bases, leaving 14 bases between the germline ends. The CDR3 loop reads CASSPQQGSEAFF. The DNA of the CDR3 is TGTGCCAGCAGTCCCCAACAGGGAAGTGAAGCTTTCTTT.

V is TRBV19 and J is TRBJ1-6, with a weak D call TRBD1 (6 bases). Trimming stripped 5 bases from V and 9 bases from J, with 14 bases between. The CDR3 length is 14 residues. The V gene's germline CDR1 is LNHDA and CDR2 SQIVND (reference sequence). CDR3 sequence: CASSPTGLSSPLHF. CDR3 DNA: TGTGCCAGTAGTCCCACAGGGTTAAGTTCACCCCTCCACTTT. Full variable domain (outside the CDR3, taken from reference TRBV19 and TRBJ1-6): DGGITQSPKYLFRKEGQNVTLSCEQNLNHDAMYWYRQDPGQGLRLIYYSQIVNDFQKGDIAEGYSVSREKKESFPLTVTSAQKNPTAFYLCASSPTGLSSPLHFGNGTRLTVT.

Notes on this clone: A far larger clone is only one base removed, so a read error is likely. The chain combines TRBV10-3 with TRBJ2-7; TRBD2 matches at 7 bases. The CDR3 is 14 amino acids. Germline V CDR1 and CDR2: ENHRY, SYGVKD. The V gene end was trimmed by 5 bases and the J gene end by 0 bases; junction bases not matched to a gene: 4. CDR3 loop: CAISYSSGSYEQYF. The CDR3 DNA sequence: TGTGCCATCAGTTACTCTAGCGGCTCCTACGAGCAGTACTTC.

J is TRBJ2-1 and V is TRBV11-2, with 9 nucleotides matching TRBD1. Germline V CDR1 and CDR2: SGHAT, FQNNGV. J gave up 7 bases and V 2 bases, and 6 bases lay outside the gene matches. This CDR3 is built from 15 residues. The CDR3 loop reads CASSLRAGQGNEQFF. The CDR3 bases are TGTGCCAGCAGCTTAAGGGCGGGACAGGGTAATGAGCAGTTCTTC.

This chain uses TRBV5-1 with TRBJ1-1; TRBD1 might be the D (5 bases). The V end was cut by 0 bases, the J end by 5 bases, with 17 bases between. Per germline, CDR1 SGHRS and CDR2 YFSETQ. The CDR3 runs to 16 residues. The CDR3 spells CASSLVGTGGSTEAFF. For the CDR3, the DNA is TGCGCCAGCAGCTTGGTTGGAACGGGGGGTAGTACTGAAGCTTTCTTT.